This TCR beta chain was sequenced in a study of blood T cell repertoires in COVID-19. Study information: The United States, Italy and Spain supplied acute and convalescent COVID-19 samples.

This CDR3 has 15 residues. The germline V gene has CDR1 MNHEY and CDR2 SMNVEV (reference sequence). V lost 5 bases, J lost 6 bases, and 17 bases lay in between. Using immunoSEQ multiplex PCR, the repertoire was profiled, and TCRdb retains in-frame clones only, with some absent. The data contain approximately 360,000 clones, around 90% of them seen just once; the ten biggest clones take up 5% to 8.5%. This TCR was recovered from a man between 18 and 29 years old with active or convalescent COVID-19. This rearrangement joins TRBV27 to TRBJ1-5; possible D gene TRBD1, 5 bases. The sample was peripheral blood. CDR3 coding DNA: TGTGCCAGCAGTATACGACAGTTCGGGGGTCAGCCCCAGCATTTT. Residues: CASSIRQFGGQPQHF.